This TCR beta chain derives from a study of OX40 agonist ivuxolimab in advanced cancers. Study background: The patients received ivuxolimab by intravenous route every 2 weeks at 0.01 to 10 mg/kg.

Produced via immunoSEQ multiplex PCR; TCRdb's table is partial and in-frame only. Of roughly 90,000 clones listed, roughly nine tenths were seen once; the top ten hold 8.7%. The V gene's germline CDR1 is WSHSY and CDR2 SAAADI. The CDR3 consists of 11 residues. Deletions cut 2 bases from V and 8 bases from J, with 4 bases between. The chain employs TRBV10-2 and TRBJ2-1; D is unresolved. The source of this sequence is an adult with an advanced solid tumor such as melanoma, head and neck, liver or kidney cancer. This specimen was CD4+ or CD8+ T cells sorted from blood, taken in a trial of the OX40 agonist ivuxolimab. The CDR3 here is CASSELDEQFF. CDR3 nucleotides: TGCGCCAGCAGTGAGCTAGATGAGCAGTTCTTC.